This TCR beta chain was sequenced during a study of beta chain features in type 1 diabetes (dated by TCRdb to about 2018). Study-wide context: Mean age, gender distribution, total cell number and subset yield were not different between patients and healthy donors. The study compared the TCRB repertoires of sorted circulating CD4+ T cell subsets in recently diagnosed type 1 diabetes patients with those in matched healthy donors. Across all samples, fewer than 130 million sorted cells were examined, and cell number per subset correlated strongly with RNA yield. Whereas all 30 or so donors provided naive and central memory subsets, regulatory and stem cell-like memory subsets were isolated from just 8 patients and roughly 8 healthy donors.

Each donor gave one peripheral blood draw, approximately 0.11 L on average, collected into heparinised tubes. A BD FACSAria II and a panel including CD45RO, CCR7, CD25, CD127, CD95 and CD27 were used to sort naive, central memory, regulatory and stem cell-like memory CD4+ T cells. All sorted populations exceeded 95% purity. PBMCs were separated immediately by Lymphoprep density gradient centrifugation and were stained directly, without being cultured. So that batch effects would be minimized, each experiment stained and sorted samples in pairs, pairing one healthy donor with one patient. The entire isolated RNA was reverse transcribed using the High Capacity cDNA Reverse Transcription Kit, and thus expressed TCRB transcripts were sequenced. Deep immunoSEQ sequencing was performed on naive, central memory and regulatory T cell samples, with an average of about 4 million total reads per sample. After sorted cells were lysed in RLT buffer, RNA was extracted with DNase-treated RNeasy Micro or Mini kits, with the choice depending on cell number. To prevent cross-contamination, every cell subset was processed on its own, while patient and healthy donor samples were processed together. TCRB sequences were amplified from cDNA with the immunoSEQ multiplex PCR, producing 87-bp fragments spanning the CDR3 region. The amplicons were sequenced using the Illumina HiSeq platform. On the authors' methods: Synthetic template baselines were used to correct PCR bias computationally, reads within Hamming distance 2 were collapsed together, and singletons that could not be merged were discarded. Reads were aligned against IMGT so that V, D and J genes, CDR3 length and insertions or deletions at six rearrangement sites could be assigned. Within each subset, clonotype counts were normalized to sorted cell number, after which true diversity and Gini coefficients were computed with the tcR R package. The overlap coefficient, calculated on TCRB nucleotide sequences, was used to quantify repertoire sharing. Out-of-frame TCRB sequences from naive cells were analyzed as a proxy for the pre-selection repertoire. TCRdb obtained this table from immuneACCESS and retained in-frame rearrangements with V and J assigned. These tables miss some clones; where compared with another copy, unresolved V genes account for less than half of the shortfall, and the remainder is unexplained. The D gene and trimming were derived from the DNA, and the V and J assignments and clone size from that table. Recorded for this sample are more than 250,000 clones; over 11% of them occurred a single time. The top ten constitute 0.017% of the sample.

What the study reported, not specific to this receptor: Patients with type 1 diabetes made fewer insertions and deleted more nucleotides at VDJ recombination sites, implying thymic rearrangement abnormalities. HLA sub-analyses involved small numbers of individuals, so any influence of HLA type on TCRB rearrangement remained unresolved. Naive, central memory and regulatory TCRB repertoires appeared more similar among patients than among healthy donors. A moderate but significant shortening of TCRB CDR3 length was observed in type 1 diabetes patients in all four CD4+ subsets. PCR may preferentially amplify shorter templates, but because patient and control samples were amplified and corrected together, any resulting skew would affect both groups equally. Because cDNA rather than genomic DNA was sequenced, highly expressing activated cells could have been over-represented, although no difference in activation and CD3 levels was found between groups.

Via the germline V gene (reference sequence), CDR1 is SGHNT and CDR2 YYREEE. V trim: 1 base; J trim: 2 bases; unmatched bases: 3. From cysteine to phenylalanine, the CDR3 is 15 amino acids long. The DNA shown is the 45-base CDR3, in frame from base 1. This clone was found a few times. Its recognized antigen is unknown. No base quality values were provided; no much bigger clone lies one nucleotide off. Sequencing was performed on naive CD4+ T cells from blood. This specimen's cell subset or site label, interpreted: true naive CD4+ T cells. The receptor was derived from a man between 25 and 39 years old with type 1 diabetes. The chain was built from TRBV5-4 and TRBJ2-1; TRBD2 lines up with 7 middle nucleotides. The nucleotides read TGTGCCAGCAGCTTGAAGAGCGGGGCCTACAATGAGCAGTTCTTC. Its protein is CASSLKSGAYNEQFF.